This record looks at one TCR beta chain sequence and its context. Its antigen is undetermined. Compared with germline, one end of the junction differs, possibly owing to a read error. The germline CDR1 and CDR2 sequences are SNHLY and FYNNEI. The CDR3 is 16 residues long. Methods described previously, with TCR primers listed, were used for bulk TCR libraries. From the PCR reads, TCRdb called clonotypes with MiXCR, one entry per CDR3 protein. This sample carries some 680,000 distinct CDR3 sequences, around 25% of them seen once, and the ten largest clones take 0.7% to 0.95%. The record originates from a study of molecular identifiers for immune sequencing clone quantification. Study-wide background: Four of five splits of RNA from roughly 18,000 or 92,000 naive CD8 cells were sequenced in replicates.

Study results and caveats: Clones with over 20 RNA copies captured over 99% of effector molecules but under 1% of naive ones. Jurkat TCR RNA from one cell was spiked into about a million naive cells, and it was reportedly detectable there.

The sequence was collected from a human donor in good health. Some libraries in this study had Jurkat cell RNA spiked in. V and J are TRBV2 and TRBJ2-3; 10 nucleotides line up with TRBD2. The sequencing input was naive CD8+ T cells from blood, with Jurkat cell RNA spiked in. The subset was: FACS-sorted CD8+CD4-CCR7+CD45RA+ naive T cells. The CDR3 spells CGSSPWDSGGLDTQYF. The CDR3 nucleotides are TGTGGCAGCAGTCCCTGGGATAGCGGGGGGTTAGATACGCAGTATTTT.